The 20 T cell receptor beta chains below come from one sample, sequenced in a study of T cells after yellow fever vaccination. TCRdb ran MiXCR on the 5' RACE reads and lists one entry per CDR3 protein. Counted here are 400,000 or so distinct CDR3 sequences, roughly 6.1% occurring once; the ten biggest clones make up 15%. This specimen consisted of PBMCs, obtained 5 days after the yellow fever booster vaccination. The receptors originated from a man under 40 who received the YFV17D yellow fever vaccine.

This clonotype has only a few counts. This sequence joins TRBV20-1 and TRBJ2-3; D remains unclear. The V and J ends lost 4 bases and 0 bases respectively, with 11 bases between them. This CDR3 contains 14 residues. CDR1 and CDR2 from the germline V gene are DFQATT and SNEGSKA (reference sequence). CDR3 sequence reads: CSANPTKSTDTQYF. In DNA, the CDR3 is TGCAGTGCTAACCCTACGAAGAGCACAGATACGCAGTATTTT.

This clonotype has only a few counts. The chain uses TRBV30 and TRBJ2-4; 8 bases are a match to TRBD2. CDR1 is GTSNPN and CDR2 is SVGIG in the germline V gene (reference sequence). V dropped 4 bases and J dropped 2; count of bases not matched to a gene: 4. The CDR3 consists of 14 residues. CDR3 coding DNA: TGTGCCTGGACCTTTAGCGGGACCAAAAACATTCAGTACTTC. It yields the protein CAWTFSGTKNIQYF. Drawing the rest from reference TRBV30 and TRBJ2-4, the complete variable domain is SQTIHQWPATLVQPVGSPLSLECTVEGTSNPNLYWYRQAAGRGLQLLFYSVGIGQISSEVPQNLSASRPQDRQFILSSKKLLLSDSGFYLCAWTFSGTKNIQYFGAGTRLSVL.

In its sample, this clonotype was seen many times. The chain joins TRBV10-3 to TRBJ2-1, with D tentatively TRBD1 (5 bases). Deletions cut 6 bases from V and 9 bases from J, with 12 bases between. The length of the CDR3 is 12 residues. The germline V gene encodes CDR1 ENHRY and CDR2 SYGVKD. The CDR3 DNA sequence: TGTGCCATCAGCCCTGGGGCCAGTGAGCAGTTCTTC. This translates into CAISPGASEQFF.

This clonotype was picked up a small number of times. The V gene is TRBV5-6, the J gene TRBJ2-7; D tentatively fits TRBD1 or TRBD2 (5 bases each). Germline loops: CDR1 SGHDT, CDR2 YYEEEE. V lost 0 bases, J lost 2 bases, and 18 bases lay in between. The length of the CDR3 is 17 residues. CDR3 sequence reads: CASSLDFGASAAYEQYF. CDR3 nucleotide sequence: TGTGCCAGCAGCTTGGATTTCGGGGCTAGTGCAGCCTACGAGCAGTACTTC.

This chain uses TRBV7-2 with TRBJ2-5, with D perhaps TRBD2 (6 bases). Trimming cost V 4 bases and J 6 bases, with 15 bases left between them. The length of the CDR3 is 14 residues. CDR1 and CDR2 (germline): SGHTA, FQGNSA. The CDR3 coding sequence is TGTGCCAGCAGCTCGGGACTCCCCCCAAAGACCCAGTACTTC. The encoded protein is CASSSGLPPKTQYF.

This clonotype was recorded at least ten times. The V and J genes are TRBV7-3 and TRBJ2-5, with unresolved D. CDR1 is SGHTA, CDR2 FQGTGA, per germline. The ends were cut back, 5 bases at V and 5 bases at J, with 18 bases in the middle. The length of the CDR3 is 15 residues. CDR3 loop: CASSPPQKPPETQYF. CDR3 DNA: TGTGCCAGCAGCCCACCCCAGAAACCACCGGAGACCCAGTACTTC.

The CDR3 nucleotides are TGCAGTGCTGAGGCCAGCCAGGCACGGGCCTACGAGCAGTACTTC. Residues: CSAEASQARAYEQYF. V is TRBV20-1 and J is TRBJ2-7; D gene uncertain. The CDR3 is 15 amino acids. V was clipped by 5 bases and J by 2 bases, with 19 bases between them. Germline CDR1 is DFQATT and CDR2 is SNEGSKA (reference sequence).

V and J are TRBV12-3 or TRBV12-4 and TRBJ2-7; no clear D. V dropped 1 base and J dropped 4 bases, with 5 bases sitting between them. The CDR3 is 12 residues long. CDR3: CASSLDVYEQYF. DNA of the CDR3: TGTGCCAGCAGTTTAGACGTTTACGAGCAGTACTTC.

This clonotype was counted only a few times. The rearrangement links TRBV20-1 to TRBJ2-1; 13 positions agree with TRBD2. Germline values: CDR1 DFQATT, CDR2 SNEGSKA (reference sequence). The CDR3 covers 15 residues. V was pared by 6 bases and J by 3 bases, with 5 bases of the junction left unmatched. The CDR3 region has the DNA TGCAGTGCCCCACTAGCGGGAGGGATCTACAATGAGCAGTTCTTC. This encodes CSAPLAGGIYNEQFF.

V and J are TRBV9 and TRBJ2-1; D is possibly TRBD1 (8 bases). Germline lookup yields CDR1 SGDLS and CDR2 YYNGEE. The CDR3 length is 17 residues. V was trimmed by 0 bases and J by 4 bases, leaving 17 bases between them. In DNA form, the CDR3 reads TGTGCCAGCAGCGTAGAAGGGGGGGGACAGGATTACAATGAGCAGTTCTTC. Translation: CASSVEGGGQDYNEQFF.

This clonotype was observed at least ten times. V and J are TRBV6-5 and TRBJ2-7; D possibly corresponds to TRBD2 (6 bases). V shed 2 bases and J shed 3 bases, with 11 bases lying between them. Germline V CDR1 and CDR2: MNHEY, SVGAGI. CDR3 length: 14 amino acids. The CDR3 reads CASSYGGRLYEQYF. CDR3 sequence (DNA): TGTGCCAGCAGTTACGGTGGGAGGCTCTACGAGCAGTACTTC.

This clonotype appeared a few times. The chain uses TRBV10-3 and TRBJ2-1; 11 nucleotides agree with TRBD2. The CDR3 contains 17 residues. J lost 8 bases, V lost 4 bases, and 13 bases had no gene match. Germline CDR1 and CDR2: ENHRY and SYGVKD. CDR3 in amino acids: CAISGLAGGSAVHEQFF. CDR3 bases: TGTGCCATCAGTGGGCTAGCGGGAGGAAGTGCGGTGCATGAGCAGTTCTTC.

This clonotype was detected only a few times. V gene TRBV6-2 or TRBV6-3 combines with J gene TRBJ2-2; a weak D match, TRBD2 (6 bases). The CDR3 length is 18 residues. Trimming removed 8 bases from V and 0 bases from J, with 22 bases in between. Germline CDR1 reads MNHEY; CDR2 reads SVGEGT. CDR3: CASRRYPMGTANTGELFF. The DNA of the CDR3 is TGTGCCAGCCGCCGCTATCCCATGGGGACTGCGAACACCGGGGAGCTGTTTTTT.

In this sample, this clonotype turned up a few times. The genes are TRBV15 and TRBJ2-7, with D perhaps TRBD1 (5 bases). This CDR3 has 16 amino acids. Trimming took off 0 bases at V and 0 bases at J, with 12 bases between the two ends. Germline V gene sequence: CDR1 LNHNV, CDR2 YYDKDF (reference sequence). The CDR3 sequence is CATSRDMTESSYEQYF. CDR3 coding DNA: TGTGCCACCAGCAGAGATATGACAGAGAGCTCCTACGAGCAGTACTTC.

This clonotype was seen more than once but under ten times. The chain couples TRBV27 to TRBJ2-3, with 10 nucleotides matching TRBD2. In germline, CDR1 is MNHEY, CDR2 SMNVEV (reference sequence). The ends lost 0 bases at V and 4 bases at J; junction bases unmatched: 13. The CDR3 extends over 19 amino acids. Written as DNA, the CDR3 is TGTGCCAGCAGTTTATCTTCGGGGTGGGGGACTAGCGTTCCAGATACGCAGTATTTT. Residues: CASSLSSGWGTSVPDTQYF.

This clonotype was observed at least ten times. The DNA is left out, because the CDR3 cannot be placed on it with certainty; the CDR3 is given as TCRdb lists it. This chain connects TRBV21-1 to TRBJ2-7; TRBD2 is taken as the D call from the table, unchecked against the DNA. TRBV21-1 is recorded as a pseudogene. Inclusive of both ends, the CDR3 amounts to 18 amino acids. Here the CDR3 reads CASSKSGWAGGSPYEQYF.

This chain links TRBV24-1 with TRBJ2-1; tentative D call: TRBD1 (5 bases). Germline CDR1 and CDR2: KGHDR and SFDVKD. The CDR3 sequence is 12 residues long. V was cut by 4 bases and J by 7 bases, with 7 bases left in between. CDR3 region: CATSDRENEQFF. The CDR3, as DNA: TGTGCCACCAGTGACAGGGAAAATGAGCAGTTCTTC.

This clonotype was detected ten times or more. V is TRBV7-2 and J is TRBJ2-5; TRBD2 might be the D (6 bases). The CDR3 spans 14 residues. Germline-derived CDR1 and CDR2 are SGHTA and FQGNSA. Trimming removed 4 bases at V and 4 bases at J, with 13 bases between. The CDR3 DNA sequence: TGTGCCAGCAGCTACGGGGGACGGGGAGAGACCCAGTACTTC. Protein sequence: CASSYGGRGETQYF.

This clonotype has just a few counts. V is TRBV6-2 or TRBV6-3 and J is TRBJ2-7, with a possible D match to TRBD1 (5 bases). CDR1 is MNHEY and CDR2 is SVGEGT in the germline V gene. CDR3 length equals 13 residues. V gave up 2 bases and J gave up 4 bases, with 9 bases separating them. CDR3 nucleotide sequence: TGTGCCAGCAGTTACAGACAGATTTACGAGCAGTACTTC. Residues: CASSYRQIYEQYF.

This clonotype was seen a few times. CDR3 in amino acids: CSASLTSGRKAEQFF. In nucleotides, the CDR3 is TGCAGTGCTAGCCTGACTAGCGGGAGAAAAGCTGAGCAGTTCTTC. The chain is built from TRBV20-1 and TRBJ2-1; 12 nucleotides match TRBD2. J lost 9 bases, V lost 3 bases, and 9 bases had no gene match. This CDR3 region has 15 residues. CDR1 is DFQATT, CDR2 SNEGSKA, per germline (reference sequence).